The 9 T cell receptor beta chains given below trace back to one sample, sequenced in a study of T cell repertoires in cytomegalovirus infection. These TCRs' antigens remain unknown. TCRdb processed the reads anew with MiXCR; each CDR3 protein has one entry. The table shows 650,000 to 850,000 distinct CDR3 sequences, with approximately 32% occurring only once. Sequencing used cultured CD8+ T cells from PBMCs, obtained from culture after CMV antigen stimulation. These receptor sequences come from a human donor in good health (CMV status not recorded). Some clones in this sample may be carry-over from other donors' samples.

The chain joins TRBV25-1 to TRBJ1-2; unclear D gene. Per the germline V gene, CDR1 is MGHDK and CDR2 is SYGVNS. The V and J ends lost 1 base and 1 base respectively, with 22 bases between them. The CDR3 is made up of 19 amino acids. The CDR3 spells CASSEFFVYATTYNYGYTF. The CDR3 nucleotides are TGTGCCAGCAGTGAATTTTTCGTGTATGCGACAACTTATAACTATGGCTACACCTTC.

The chain uses TRBV27 and TRBJ1-1; D is possibly TRBD1 (6 bases). V was pared by 8 bases and J by 0 bases, with 10 bases between. The CDR3 has 13 residues. Germline V lookup: CDR1 MNHEY, CDR2 SMNVEV (reference sequence). The CDR3 sequence: CASQDRMNTEAFF. The CDR3 nucleotides are TGTGCCAGCCAAGACAGGATGAACACTGAAGCTTTCTTT.

This sequence joins TRBV9 and TRBJ2-2, with 10 bases lining up with TRBD2. Germline V gives CDR1 SGDLS, CDR2 YYNGEE. V gave up 3 bases and J gave up 3 bases; unmatched junction bases: 5. The CDR3 spans 16 residues. The CDR3 is CASSALAGVDTGELFF. CDR3 nucleotide sequence: TGTGCCAGCAGCGCCCTAGCGGGGGTTGACACCGGGGAGCTGTTTTTT.

In this sample, this clonotype turned up a few times. The V and J genes are TRBV23-1 and TRBJ1-2; D gene unclear. TRBV23-1 carries the ORF label, with uncertain function. Trimming stripped 3 bases from V and 2 bases from J, with 7 bases between. The CDR3 is 13 residues long. CDR3 sequence (DNA): TGCGCCAGCAGTCAGTCCGAAAACTATGGCTACACCTTC. Its translation is CASSQSENYGYTF.

The rearrangement uses TRBV12-3 or TRBV12-4 and TRBJ1-1, with a possible D match to TRBD1 (6 bases). Trimming stripped 11 bases from V and 7 bases from J, with 14 bases between. CDR3 length equals 11 residues. As DNA, the CDR3 is TGTGCCGGGGGGCAGCCCGGTGAAGCTTTCTTT. Translated: CAGGQPGEAFF.

This clonotype was recorded a few times. CDR3 sequence: CASSSPDKSIHEQFF. DNA for the CDR3: TGTGCCAGCAGCTCACCAGATAAATCGATCCATGAGCAGTTCTTC. The chain links TRBV7-9 to TRBJ2-1; D unclear. Germline CDR1 SEHNR, CDR2 FQNEAQ (reference sequence). Trimming took 4 bases from V and 8 from J, leaving 18 bases between them. CDR3 length: 15 amino acids.

The rearrangement links TRBV5-4 to TRBJ1-5; 7 nucleotides align to TRBD1. The V gene's germline CDR1 is SGHNT and CDR2 YYREEE (reference sequence). The CDR3 has 16 residues. V lost 0 bases, J lost 4 bases, and 7 bases stayed unmatched. CDR3 sequence: CASSLGAGQTNQPQHF. CDR3 sequence (DNA): TGTGCCAGCAGCTTGGGGGCGGGACAGACTAATCAGCCCCAGCATTTT.

This clonotype occurred a few times. V usage is TRBV7-6 and J usage is TRBJ2-5; 7 nucleotides agree with TRBD1. This CDR3 has 14 residues. The V gene end was trimmed by 1 base and the J gene end by 3 bases; junction bases not matched to a gene: 2. Looked up from germline, CDR1 is SGHVS and CDR2 is FNYEAQ. The CDR3 loop reads CASSLVGTEETQYF. Written as DNA, the CDR3 is TGTGCCAGCAGCTTAGTAGGGACAGAAGAGACCCAGTACTTC.

This clonotype has a count of ten or more. This chain links TRBV7-9 with TRBJ1-1; D is perhaps TRBD1 (6 bases). This CDR3 is 15 amino acids long. Trimming left V 1 base short and J 5 bases short, with 14 bases between. Per the germline V gene, CDR1 is SEHNR and CDR2 is FQNEAQ (reference sequence). This CDR3 is CASSLVAGVGTEAFF. CDR3 DNA: TGTGCCAGCAGCTTAGTGGCAGGGGTTGGGACTGAAGCTTTCTTT.